The rows below give T cell receptor beta chains drawn from one sample of a study of T cells in Graves' hyperthyroidism and ophthalmopathy. TCRdb analysed the multiplex PCR reads with MiXCR anew, one entry per CDR3 protein. This sample has about 580,000 distinct CDR3 sequences, with about 14% found just once. The sequenced sample was blood. The receptors stem from a woman aged 30 to 39 with Graves' hyperthyroidism that later progressed to Graves' ophthalmopathy. The CDR3 runs from the conserved cysteine through the conserved F or W. D genes are given only for firm matches. Not every row has a clone size; where given, it reads once, few, many or a size class.

CDR3aa,CDR3nt,abundance,d_gene,j_gene,len,v_gene
CASSWEISEQYF,TGTGCCAGCAGTTGGGAAATTAGCGAGCAGTACTTC,many,.,TRBJ2-7,12,TRBV2
CATRGGGFGYTF,TGTGCCACTAGGGGGGGCGGGTTCGGCTACACCTTC,many,.,TRBJ1-2,12,TRBV2
CASSYEGPMGREQYF,TGTGCCAGTAGTTACGAGGGGCCCATGGGTAGAGAGCAGTACTTC,.,.,TRBJ2-7,15,TRBV19
CASSFASGGWNEQFF,TGCGCCAGCAGCTTCGCCTCAGGGGGCTGGAATGAGCAGTTCTTC,many,TRBD1,TRBJ2-1,15,TRBV5-1
CASSYAGTGYEQYF,TGTGCCAGCAGTTACGCCGGGACAGGGTACGAGCAGTACTTC,many,TRBD1,TRBJ2-7,14,TRBV6-5
CATSVEQGGPDTQYF,TGTGCCACCAGTGTAGAACAGGGGGGTCCAGATACGCAGTATTTT,.,TRBD1,TRBJ2-3,15,TRBV24-1
CASSLWGTESNTEAFF,TGTGCCAGCAGTTTATGGGGGACAGAAAGTAACACTGAAGCTTTCTTT,many,TRBD1,TRBJ1-1,16,TRBV12-3/TRBV12-4
CASSQTANSPLHF,TGTGCCAGCAGCCAGACAGCCAATTCACCCCTCCACTTT,few,.,TRBJ1-6,13,TRBV9
CSARHPQGSRNTQYF,TGCAGTGCTAGGCATCCACAGGGTAGTAGGAATACGCAGTATTTT,many,.,TRBJ2-3,15,TRBV20-1
CASSDWAGEETQYF,TGCGCCAGCAGCGACTGGGCGGGAGAAGAGACCCAGTACTTC,.,TRBD2,TRBJ2-5,14,TRBV4-3
CASSILGENEQFF,TGTGCCAGTAGTATTCTGGGCGAAAATGAGCAGTTCTTC,.,.,TRBJ2-1,13,TRBV19
CASSLAGAYNEQFF,TGTGCCAGCAGTTTGGCGGGAGCCTACAATGAGCAGTTCTTC,many,TRBD2,TRBJ2-1,14,TRBV5-1
CASSRSGRTGTGLLVVDSPLHF,TGTGCCAGTAGTAGGTCGGGACGGACTGGGACAGGGCTCCTCGTTGTCGATTCACCCCTCCACTTT,.,TRBD1,TRBJ1-6,22,TRBV19
CAWSRGIDQPQHF,TGTGCCTGGAGTCGGGGCATTGATCAGCCCCAGCATTTT,few,.,TRBJ1-5,13,TRBV30
CASSQVPGREGGGELFF,TGCGCCAGCAGCCAAGTACCCGGGAGGGAGGGAGGCGGGGAGCTGTTTTTT,.,TRBD2,TRBJ2-2,17,TRBV4-1
CASSYSQAYNEQFF,TGTGCCAGCAGTTACTCTCAGGCATACAATGAGCAGTTCTTC,.,.,TRBJ2-1,14,TRBV6-5
CASSHETTERGEKLFF,TGCGCCAGCAGCCACGAGACGACAGAAAGAGGTGAAAAACTGTTTTTT,few,.,TRBJ1-4,16,TRBV4-1
CASSPGEGSTEAFF,TGTGCCAGTAGCCCCGGCGAGGGGTCCACTGAAGCTTTCTTT,many,.,TRBJ1-1,14,TRBV19
CASSLGGTPEAFF,TGTGCCAGCAGCTTAGGGGGTACTCCTGAAGCTTTCTTT,.,.,TRBJ1-1,13,TRBV7-8
CASSSVLNRPLPSGYTF,TGTGCCAGCAGTTCCGTCCTTAACAGGCCCCTACCCTCTGGCTACACCTTC,many,.,TRBJ1-2,17,TRBV28